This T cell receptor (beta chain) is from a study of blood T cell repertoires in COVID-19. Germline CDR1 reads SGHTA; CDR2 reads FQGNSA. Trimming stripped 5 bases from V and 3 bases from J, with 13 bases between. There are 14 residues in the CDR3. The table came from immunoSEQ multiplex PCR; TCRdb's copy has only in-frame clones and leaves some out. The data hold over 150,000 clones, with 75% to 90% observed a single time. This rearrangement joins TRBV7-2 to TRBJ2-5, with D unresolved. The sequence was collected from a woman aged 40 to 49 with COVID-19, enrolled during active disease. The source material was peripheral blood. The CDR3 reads CASSPPGLKETQYF. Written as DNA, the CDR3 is TGTGCCAGCAGCCCACCCGGTTTGAAAGAGACCCAGTACTTC. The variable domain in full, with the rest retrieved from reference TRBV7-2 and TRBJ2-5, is GAGVSQSPSNKVTEKGKDVELRCDPISGHTALYWYRQSLGQGLEFLIYFQGNSAPDKSGLPSDRFSAERTGGSVSTLTIQRTQQEDSAVYLCASSPPGLKETQYFGPGTRLLVL.